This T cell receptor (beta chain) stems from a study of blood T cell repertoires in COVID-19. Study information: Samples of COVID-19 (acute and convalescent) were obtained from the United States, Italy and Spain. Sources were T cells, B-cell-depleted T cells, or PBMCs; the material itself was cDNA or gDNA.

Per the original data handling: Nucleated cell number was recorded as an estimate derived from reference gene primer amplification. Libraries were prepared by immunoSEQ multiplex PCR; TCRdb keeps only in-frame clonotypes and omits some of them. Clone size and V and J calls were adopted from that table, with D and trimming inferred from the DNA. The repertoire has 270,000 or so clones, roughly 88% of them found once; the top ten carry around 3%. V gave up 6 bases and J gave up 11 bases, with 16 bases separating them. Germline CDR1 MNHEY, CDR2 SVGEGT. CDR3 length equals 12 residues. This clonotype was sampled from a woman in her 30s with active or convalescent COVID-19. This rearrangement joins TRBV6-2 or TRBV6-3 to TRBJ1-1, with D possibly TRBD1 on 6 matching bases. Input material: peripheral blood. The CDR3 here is CASSDYRVEAFF. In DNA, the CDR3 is TGTGCCAGCAGCGATTACAGGGTTGAGGCTTTCTTT.